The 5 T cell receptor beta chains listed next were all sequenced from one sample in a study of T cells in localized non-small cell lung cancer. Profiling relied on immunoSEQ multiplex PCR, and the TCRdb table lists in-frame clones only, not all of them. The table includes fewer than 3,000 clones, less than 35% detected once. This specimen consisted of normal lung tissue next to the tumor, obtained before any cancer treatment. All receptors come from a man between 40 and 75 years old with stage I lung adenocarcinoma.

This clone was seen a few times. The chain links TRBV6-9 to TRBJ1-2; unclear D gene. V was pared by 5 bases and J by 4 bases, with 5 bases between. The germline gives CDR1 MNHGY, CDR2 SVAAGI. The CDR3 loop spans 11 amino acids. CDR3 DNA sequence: TGTGCCAGCAGTAACGGCTATGGCTACACCTTC. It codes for CASSNGYGYTF.

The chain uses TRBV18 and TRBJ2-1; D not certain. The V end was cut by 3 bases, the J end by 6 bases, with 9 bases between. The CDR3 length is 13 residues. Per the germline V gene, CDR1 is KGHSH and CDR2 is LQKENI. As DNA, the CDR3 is TGTGCCAGCTCACCCAGTTTGACCAATGAGCAGTTCTTC. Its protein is CASSPSLTNEQFF.

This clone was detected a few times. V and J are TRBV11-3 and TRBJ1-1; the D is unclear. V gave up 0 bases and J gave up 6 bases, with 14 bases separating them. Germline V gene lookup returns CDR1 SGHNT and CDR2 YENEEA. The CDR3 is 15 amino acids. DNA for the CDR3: TGTGCCAGCAGCTTAGAATCCAGGCCCCAGGCTGAAGCTTTCTTT. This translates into CASSLESRPQAEAFF.

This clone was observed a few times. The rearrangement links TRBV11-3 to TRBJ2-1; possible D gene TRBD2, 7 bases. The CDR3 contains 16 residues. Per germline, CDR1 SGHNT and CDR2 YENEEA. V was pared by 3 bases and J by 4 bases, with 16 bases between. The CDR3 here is CASSLDAGAFYNEQFF. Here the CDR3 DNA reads TGTGCCAGCAGCTTGGATGCGGGGGCCTTTTACAATGAGCAGTTCTTC.

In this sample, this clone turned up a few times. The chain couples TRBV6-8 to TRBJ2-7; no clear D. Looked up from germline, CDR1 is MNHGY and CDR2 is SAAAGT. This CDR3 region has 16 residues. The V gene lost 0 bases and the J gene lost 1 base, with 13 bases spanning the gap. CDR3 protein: CASSYSNTGGSYEQYF. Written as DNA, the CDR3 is TGTGCCAGCAGTTACTCGAATACCGGCGGTTCCTACGAGCAGTACTTC.